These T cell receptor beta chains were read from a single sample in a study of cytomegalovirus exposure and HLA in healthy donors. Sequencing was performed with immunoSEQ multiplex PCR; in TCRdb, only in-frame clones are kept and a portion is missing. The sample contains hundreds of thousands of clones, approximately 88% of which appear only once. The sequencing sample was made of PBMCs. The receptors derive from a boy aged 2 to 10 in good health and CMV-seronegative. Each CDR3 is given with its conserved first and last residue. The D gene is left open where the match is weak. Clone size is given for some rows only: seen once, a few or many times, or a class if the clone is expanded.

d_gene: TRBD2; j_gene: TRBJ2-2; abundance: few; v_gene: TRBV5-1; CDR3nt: TGCGCCAGCAGCCTGGCGGGGGGGTTCACCGGGGAGCTGTTTTTT; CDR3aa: CASSLAGGFTGELFF
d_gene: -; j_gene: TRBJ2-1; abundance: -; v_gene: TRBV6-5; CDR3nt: TGTGCCAGCAGTCCCTGGGCAGGGTCCGATGAGCAGTTCTTC; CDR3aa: CASSPWAGSDEQFF
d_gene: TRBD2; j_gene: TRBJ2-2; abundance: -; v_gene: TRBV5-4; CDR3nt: TGTGCCAGCAGCTTTCGCCGGGGGGGGAACACCGGGGAGCTGTTTTTT; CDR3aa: CASSFRRGGNTGELFF
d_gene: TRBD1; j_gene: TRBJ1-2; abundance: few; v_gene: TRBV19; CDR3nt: TGTGCCAGTAGTATGACAGGGACCGGCTACACCTTC; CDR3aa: CASSMTGTGYTF
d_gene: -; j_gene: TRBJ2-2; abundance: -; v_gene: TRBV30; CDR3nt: TGTGCCTGGAGCGCCAGGACCGGGGAGCTGTTTTTT; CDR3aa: CAWSARTGELFF
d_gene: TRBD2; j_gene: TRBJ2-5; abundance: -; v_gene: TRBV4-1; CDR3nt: TGCGCCAGCAGTGAGTCTAGCGGGGTCCAAGAGACCCAGTACTTC; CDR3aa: CASSESSGVQETQYF
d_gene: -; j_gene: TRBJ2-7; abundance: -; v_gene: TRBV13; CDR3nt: TGTGCCAGCAGCCCAAGTCCGGGAGAGGGAACAGAGCAGTACTTC; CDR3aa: CASSPSPGEGTEQYF
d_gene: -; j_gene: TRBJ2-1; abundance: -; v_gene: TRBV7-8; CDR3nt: TGTGCCAGCAGCGGAGTTTTGGATGAGCAGTTCTTC; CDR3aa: CASSGVLDEQFF
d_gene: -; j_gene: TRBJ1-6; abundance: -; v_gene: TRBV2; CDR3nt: TGTGCCAGCAGTTACAGGGCCTCACCCCTCCACTTT; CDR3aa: CASSYRASPLHF
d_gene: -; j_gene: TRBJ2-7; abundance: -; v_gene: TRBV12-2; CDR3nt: TGTGCAAGTCGCTCGACGATACTCCGGGACAGTTCCTACGAGCAGTACTTC; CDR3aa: CASRSTILRDSSYEQYF
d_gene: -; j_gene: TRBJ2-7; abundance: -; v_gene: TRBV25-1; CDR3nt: TGTGCCAGCAGTTCGAGAGGGGGTTTGGTCTACGAGCAGTACTTC; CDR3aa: CASSSRGGLVYEQYF
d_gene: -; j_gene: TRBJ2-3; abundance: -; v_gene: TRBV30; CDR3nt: TGTGCCTGGAACCCCGAGGGTGGTACAGATACGCAGTATTTT; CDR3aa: CAWNPEGGTDTQYF
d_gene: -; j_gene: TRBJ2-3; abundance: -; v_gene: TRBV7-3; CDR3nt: TGTGCCAGCAGCTTAAATACAGGGATGCGAGATACGCAGTATTTT; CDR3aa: CASSLNTGMRDTQYF
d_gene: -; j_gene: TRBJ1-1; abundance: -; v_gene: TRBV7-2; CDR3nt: TGTGCCAGCAGCTTCCCAACAGGGAATCTTAACACTGAAGCTTTCTTT; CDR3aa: CASSFPTGNLNTEAFF
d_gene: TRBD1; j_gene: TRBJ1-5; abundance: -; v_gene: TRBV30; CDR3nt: TGTGCCTGGGCTCCGGGACAGGGCCTTGGGGCCCAGCATTTT; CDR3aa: CAWAPGQGLGAQHF
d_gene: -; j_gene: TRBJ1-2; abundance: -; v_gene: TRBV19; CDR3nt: TGTGCCAGCCAGGGGAACTATGGCTACACCTTC; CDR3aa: CASQGNYGYTF
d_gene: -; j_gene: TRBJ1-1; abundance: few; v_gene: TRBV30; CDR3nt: TGTGCCTGGAGTGTACGTCGACAGGACAATGAGGCTTTCTTT; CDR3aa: CAWSVRRQDNEAFF
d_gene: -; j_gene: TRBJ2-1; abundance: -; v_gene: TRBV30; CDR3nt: TGTGCCTGGAGTGTGATCCTTAGCGGCAATGAGCAGTTCTTC; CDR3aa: CAWSVILSGNEQFF
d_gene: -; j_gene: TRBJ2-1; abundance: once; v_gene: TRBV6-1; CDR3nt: TGTGCCAGTTGCCCTAACTCCTACAATGAGCAGTTCTTC; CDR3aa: CASCPNSYNEQFF
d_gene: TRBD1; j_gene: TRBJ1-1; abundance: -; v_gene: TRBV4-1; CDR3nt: TGCGCCAGCAGCCAGAATGGACAGGGGGGTACTGAAGCTTTCTTT; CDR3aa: CASSQNGQGGTEAFF
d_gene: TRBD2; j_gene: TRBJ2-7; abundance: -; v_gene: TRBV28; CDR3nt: TGTGCCAGCAGCTCCCCCCCTAGCGGGAGGGCCCACGAGCAGTACTTC; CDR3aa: CASSSPPSGRAHEQYF
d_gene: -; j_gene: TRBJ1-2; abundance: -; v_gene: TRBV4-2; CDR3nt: TGTGCCAGCTCTAAAGAGAAGTTCTATGGCTACACCTTC; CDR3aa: CASSKEKFYGYTF
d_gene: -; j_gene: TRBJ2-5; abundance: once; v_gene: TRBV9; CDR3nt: TGTGCCAGCAGCGTAGAAGGGGGAGGGTTGGTGGAGACCCAGTACTTC; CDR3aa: CASSVEGGGLVETQYF
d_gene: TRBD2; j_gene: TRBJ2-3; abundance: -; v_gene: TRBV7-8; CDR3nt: TGTGCCAGCAGCCTCGGGGGGGGGCAACGAACAGATACGCAGTATTTT; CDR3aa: CASSLGGGQRTDTQYF
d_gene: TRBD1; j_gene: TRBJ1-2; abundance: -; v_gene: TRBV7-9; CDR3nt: TGTGCCAGCAGAGCGGACAGGGGTCGCTCCTCGAACTATGGCTACACCTTC; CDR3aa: CASRADRGRSSNYGYTF
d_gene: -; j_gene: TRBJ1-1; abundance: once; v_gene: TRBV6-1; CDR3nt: TGTGCCAGCAGTGAACAGTGCGAAGCTTTCTTT; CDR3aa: CASSEQCEAFF
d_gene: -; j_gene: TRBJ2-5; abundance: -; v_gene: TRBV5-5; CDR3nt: TGTGCCAGCAGCTTGGAGCCGTATCCCCTGGAGACCCAGTACTTC; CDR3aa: CASSLEPYPLETQYF
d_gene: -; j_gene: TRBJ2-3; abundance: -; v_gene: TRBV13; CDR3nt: TGTGCCAGCAGCGCCGAGGATACTACGCAGTATTTT; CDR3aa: CASSAEDTTQYF
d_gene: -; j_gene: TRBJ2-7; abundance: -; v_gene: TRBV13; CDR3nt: TGTGCCAGCAGCTTAGGCCTGCAGGTATACGAGCAGTACTTC; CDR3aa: CASSLGLQVYEQYF
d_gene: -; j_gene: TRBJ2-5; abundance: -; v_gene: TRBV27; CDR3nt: TGTGCCAGCAGTCACACCCAAGAGACCCAGTACTTC; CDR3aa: CASSHTQETQYF
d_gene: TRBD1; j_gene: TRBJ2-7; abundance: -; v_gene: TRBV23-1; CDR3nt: TGCGCCAGCAGTCAATCGGGGACAGGGGATCTATACGAGCAGTACTTC; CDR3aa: CASSQSGTGDLYEQYF
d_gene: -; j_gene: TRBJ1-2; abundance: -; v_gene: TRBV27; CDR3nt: TGTGCCAGCAGTGACAGTATTAACTATGGCTACACCTTC; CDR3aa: CASSDSINYGYTF
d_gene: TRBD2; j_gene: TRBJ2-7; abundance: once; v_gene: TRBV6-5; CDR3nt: TGTGCCAGCAGGTCCGGGACTAGCGGTCTTTACGAGCAGTACTTC; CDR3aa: CASRSGTSGLYEQYF
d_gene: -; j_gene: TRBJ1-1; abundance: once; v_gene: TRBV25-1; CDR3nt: TGTGCCAGCAGTGAGAGAACAGTGAACACTGAAGCTTTCTTT; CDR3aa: CASSERTVNTEAFF
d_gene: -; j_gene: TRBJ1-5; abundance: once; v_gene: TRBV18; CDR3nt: TGTGCCAGCTCACTCGTTGATGCGAATCAGCCCCAGCATTTT; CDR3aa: CASSLVDANQPQHF
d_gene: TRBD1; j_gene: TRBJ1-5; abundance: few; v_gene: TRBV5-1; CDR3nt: TGCGCCAGCAGCTTGACAGGGGCTGGAAATCAGCCCCAGCATTTT; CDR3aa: CASSLTGAGNQPQHF
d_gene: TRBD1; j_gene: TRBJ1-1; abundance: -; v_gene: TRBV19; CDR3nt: TGTGCCAGTAGTACCCCGACAGGGGGTACCACTGAAGCTTTCTTT; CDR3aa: CASSTPTGGTTEAFF
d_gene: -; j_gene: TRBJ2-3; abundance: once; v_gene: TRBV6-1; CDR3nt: TGTGCCAGCTCGCAGTCCACAGATACGCAGTATTTT; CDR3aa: CASSQSTDTQYF
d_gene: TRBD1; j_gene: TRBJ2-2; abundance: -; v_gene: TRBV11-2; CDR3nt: TGTGCCAGCAGCTGGGGACAGCTGAACACCGGGGAGCTGTTTTTT; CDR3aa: CASSWGQLNTGELFF
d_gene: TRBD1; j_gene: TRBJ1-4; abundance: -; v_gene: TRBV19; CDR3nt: TGTGCCAGCAACCGGGACAGGGGGAAAAAACTGTTTTTT; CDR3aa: CASNRDRGKKLFF
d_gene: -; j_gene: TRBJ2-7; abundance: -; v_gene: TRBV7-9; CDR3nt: TGTGCCAGCAGCTTAGAAAGGGAGGCCGAGCAGTACTTC; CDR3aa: CASSLEREAEQYF
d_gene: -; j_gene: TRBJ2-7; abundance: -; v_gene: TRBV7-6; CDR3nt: TGTGCCAGCAGCTTAGCCGACAAGGAGCAGTACTTC; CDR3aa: CASSLADKEQYF
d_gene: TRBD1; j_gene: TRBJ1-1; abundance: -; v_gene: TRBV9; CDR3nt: TGTGCCAGCAGCCCTCCGGACAGGGATATGAACACTGAAGCTTTCTTT; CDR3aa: CASSPPDRDMNTEAFF
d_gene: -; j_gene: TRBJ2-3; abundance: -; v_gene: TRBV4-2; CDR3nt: TGTGCCAGCAGCCAAGAGCACGGTACGCAGTATTTT; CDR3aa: CASSQEHGTQYF
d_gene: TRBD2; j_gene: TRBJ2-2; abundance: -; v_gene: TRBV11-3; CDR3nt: TGTGCCAGCAGCCAACTCGGGGGGGCGAACACCGGGGAGCTGTTTTTT; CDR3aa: CASSQLGGANTGELFF
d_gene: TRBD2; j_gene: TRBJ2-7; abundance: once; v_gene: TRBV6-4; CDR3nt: TGTGCCAGCAGTGTAGGCGGGGGGGCTTACGAGCAGTACTTC; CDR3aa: CASSVGGGAYEQYF
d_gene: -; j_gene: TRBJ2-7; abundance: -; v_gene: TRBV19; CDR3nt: TGTGCCAGTAGGCCCAGGATCAGCTCCTACGAGCAGTACTTC; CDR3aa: CASRPRISSYEQYF
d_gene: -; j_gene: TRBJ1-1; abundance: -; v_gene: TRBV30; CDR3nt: TGTGCCTGGATTCCCCGGGTTAACACTGAAGCTTTCTTT; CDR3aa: CAWIPRVNTEAFF
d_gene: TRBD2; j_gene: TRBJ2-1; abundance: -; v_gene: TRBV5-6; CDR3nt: TGTGCCAGCACCGACCCCCCTAGCGGGAGCAGAAATGAGCAGTTCTTC; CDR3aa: CASTDPPSGSRNEQFF